This entry features one T cell receptor beta chain sequence. Its antigen is undetermined. The record originates from a study of lymphopenia after photon versus proton radiotherapy. Here immunoSEQ multiplex PCR was the method, and the copy in TCRdb shows in-frame clones only, minus some. This sample yields over 40,000 clones, of which roughly 90% are seen a single time; around 17% belongs to the top ten. Notes on the study in general: Post-nadir diversity loss with photons came from oligoclonal expansion, particularly CD8+ Temra cells. Under photons, naive T cells and diversity fell while effector/memory populations rose. Authors raise, but do not show, better survival with proton therapy. Larger post-nadir TCR diversity loss correlated inversely with survival in deceased patients.

There are 17 residues in the CDR3. V lost 3 bases to trimming and J lost 4 bases; unmatched junction nucleotides: 8. Germline V gives CDR1 MDHEN, CDR2 SYDVKM. The clonotype was recovered from a middle-aged woman with cholangiocarcinoma. The sample here was peripheral blood, taken from a patient treated with photon-based radiotherapy. V gene TRBV28 combines with J gene TRBJ2-7; 14 nucleotides align to TRBD2. CDR3 coding DNA: TGTGCCAGCAGTTTTAGGACTAGCGGGAGGTTCGTTTACGAGCAGTACTTC. Translation gives CASSFRTSGRFVYEQYF.